This entry features one T cell receptor beta chain sequence. No antigen is known for it. The sample originates from a study of CD8 T cells in Susac syndrome. This CDR3 has 14 amino acids. V trimming: 5 bases; J trimming: 3 bases; junction bases outside the gene matches: 4. Germline V CDR1 and CDR2: KGHSH, LQKENI. Blood CD8+ and CD4+ T cells underwent high-throughput TCR beta sequencing. Negative isolation was applied to CD8+ and CD4+ T cells, and FACS enrichment was applied to TEMRA cells. RNA amounts of roughly 0.45 to 1 ug underwent reverse transcription with random hexamers. It was immunoSEQ multiplex PCR that amplified TCR beta CDR3 across 54 Vbeta and 13 Jbeta. TCRdb processed the immunoSEQ multiplex PCR reads anew with MiXCR; each CDR3 protein has one entry. The sample consists of 120,000 to 150,000 distinct CDR3 sequences, approximately 95% of them appearing once. Study results and caveats: It was acknowledged by the study that relatively few individuals were included in its TCR sequencing and HLA analysis.

This receptor was identified in a human donor with multiple sclerosis. The V call is TRBV18, the J call TRBJ2-7; 10 bases are shared with TRBD1. The source material was CD4+ T cells from PBMCs. The CDR3 nucleotides are TGTGCCAGCTCATCCGGGACAGGGGTCTACGAGCAGTACTTC. It codes for CASSSGTGVYEQYF.